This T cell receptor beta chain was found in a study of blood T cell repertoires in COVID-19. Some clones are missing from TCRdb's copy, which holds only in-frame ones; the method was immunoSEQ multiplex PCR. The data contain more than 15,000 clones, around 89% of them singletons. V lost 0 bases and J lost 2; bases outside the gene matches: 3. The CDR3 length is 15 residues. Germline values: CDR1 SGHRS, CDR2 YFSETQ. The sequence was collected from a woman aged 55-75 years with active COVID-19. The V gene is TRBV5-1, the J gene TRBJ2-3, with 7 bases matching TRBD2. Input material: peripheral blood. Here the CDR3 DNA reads TGCGCCAGCAGCTTGGTGCGGGGGTCCACAGATACGCAGTATTTT. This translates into CASSLVRGSTDTQYF.